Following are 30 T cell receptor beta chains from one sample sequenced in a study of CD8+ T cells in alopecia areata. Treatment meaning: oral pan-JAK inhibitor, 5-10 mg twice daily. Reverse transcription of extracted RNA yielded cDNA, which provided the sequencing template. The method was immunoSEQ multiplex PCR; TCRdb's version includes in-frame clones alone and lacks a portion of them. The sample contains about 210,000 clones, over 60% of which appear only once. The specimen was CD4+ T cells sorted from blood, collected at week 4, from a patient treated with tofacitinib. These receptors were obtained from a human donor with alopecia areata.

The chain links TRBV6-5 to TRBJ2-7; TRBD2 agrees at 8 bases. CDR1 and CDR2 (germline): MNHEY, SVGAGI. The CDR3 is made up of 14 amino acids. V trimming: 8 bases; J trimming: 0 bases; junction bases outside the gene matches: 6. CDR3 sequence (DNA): TGTGCCAGCTCGGGGGGGGCGAACTCCTACGAGCAGTACTTC. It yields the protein CASSGGANSYEQYF.

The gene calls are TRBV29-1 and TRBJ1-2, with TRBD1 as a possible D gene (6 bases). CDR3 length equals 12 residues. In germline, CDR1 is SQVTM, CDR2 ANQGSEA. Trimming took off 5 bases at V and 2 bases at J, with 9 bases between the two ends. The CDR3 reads CSVSGQNYGYTF. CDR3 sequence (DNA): TGCAGCGTTTCCGGACAGAACTATGGCTACACCTTC.

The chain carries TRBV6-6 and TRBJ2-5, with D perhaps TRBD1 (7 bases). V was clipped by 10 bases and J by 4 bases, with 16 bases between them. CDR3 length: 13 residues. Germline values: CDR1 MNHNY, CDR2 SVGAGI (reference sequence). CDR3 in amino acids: CATRGGGAETQYF. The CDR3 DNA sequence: TGTGCCACGCGAGGAGGGGGCGCAGAGACCCAGTACTTC.

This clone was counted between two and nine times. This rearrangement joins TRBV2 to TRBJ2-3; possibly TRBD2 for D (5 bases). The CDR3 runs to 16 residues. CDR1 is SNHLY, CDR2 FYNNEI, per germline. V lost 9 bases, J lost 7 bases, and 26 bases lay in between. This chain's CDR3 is CASGGVGGADRYTQYF. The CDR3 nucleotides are TGTGCCAGTGGAGGCGTCGGTGGAGCTGATCGCTATACGCAGTATTTT.

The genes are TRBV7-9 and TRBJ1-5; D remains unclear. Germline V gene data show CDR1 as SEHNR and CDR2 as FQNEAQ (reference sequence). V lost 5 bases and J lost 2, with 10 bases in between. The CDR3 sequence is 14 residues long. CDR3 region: CASSHNSGNQPQHF. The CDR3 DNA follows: TGTGCCAGCAGCCATAACTCTGGCAATCAGCCCCAGCATTTT.

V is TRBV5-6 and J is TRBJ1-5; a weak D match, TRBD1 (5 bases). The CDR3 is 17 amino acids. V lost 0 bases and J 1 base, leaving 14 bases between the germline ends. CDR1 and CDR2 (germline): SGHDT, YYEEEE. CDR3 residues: CASSLAGGRVSNQPQHF. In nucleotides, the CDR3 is TGTGCCAGCAGCTTGGCCGGGGGGAGAGTAAGCAATCAGCCCCAGCATTTT.

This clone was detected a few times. CDR3 nucleotides: TGTGCCACCAGCAGCAACAGGGTTTCTAATTCACCCCTCCACTTT. It codes for CATSSNRVSNSPLHF. This sequence joins TRBV15 and TRBJ1-6, with D possibly being TRBD1 (6 bases). V shed 3 bases and J shed 6 bases, with 12 bases lying between them. The CDR3 length is 15 residues. Germline V CDR1 and CDR2: LNHNV, YYDKDF (reference sequence).

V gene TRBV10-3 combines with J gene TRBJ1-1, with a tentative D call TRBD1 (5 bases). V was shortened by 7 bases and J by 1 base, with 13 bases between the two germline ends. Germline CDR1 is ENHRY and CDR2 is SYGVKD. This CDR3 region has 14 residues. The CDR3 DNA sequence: TGTGCCATCATTCCTGATGGGGGGAACACTGAAGCTTTCTTT. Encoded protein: CAIIPDGGNTEAFF.

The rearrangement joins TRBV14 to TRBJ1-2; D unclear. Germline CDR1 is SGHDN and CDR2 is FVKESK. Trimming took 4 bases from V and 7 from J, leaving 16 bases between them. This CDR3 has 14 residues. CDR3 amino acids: CASSPLPSRTGYTF. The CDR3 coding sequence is TGTGCCAGCAGCCCACTCCCATCCCGGACTGGCTACACCTTC.

For the CDR3, the DNA is TGTGCCAGCTCACTGGCTTCGATCAATGAGCAGTTCTTC. Protein: CASSLASINEQFF. This chain uses TRBV18 with TRBJ2-1; no clear D. Germline assignment: CDR1 KGHSH and CDR2 LQKENI. The CDR3 is 13 amino acids. Trimming left V 4 bases short and J 6 bases short, with 10 bases between.

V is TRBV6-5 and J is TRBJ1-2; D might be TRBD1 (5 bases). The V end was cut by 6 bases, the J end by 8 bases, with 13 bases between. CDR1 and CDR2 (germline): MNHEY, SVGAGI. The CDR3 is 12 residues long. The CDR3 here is CASRGLAGGYTF. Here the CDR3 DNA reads TGTGCCAGCAGGGGACTTGCCGGCGGCTACACCTTC.

The DNA for the CDR3 is TGTGCCAGCAGCTTGGGACGGGGGATCGAGCAGTACTTC. Translated: CASSLGRGIEQYF. The chain links TRBV5-6 to TRBJ2-7; a possible D gene is TRBD2 (6 bases). This CDR3 is 13 amino acids long. Germline CDR1 reads SGHDT; CDR2 reads YYEEEE. V gave up 0 bases and J gave up 6 bases, with 10 bases separating them. Full variable domain (remainder filled in from reference TRBV5-6 and TRBJ2-7): DAGVTQSPTHLIKTRGQQVTLRCSPKSGHDTVSWYQQALGQGPQFIFQYYEEEERQRGNFPDRFSGHQFPNYSSELNVNALLLGDSALYLCASSLGRGIEQYFGPGTRLTVT.

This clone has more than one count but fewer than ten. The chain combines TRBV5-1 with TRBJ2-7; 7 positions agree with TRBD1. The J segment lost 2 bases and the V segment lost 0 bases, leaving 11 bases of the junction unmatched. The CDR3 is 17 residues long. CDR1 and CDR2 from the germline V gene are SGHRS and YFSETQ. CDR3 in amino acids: CASSLESTGQRTYEQYF. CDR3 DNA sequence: TGCGCCAGCAGCTTGGAGTCGACAGGGCAACGTACCTACGAGCAGTACTTC.

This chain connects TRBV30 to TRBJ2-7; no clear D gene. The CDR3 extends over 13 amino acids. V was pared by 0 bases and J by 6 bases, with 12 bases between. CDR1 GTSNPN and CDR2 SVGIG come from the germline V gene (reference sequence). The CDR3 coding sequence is TGTGCCTGGAGTGTATTTAGGTTTGTCGAGCAGTACTTC. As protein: CAWSVFRFVEQYF.

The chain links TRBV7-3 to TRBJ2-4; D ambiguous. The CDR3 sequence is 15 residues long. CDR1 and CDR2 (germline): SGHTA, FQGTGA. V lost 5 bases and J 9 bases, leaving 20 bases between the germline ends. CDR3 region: CASSLPVSTRGIQYF. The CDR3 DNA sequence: TGTGCCAGCAGCCTCCCAGTCTCTACCCGTGGCATTCAGTACTTC.

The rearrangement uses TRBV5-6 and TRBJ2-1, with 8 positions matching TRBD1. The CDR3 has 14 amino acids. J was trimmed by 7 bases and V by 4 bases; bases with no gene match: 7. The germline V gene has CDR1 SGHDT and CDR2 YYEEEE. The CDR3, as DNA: TGTGCCAGCAGCAGGGGGGACAGGAGTAATGAGCAGTTCTTC. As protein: CASSRGDRSNEQFF. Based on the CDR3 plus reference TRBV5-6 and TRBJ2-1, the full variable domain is DAGVTQSPTHLIKTRGQQVTLRCSPKSGHDTVSWYQQALGQGPQFIFQYYEEEERQRGNFPDRFSGHQFPNYSSELNVNALLLGDSALYLCASSRGDRSNEQFFGPGTRLTVL.

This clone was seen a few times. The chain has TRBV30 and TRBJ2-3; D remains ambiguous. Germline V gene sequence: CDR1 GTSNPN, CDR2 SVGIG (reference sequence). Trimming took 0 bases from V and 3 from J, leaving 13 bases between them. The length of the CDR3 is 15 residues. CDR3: CAWSVRLGLTDTQYF. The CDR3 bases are TGTGCCTGGAGTGTACGGTTGGGTTTGACAGATACGCAGTATTTT.

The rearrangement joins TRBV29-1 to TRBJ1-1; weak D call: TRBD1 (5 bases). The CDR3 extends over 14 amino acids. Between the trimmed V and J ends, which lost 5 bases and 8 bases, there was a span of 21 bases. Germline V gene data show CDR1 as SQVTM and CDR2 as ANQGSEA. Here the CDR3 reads CSVYAGTSTLEAFF. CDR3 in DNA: TGCAGCGTTTACGCGGGGACTAGTACTCTGGAAGCTTTCTTT.

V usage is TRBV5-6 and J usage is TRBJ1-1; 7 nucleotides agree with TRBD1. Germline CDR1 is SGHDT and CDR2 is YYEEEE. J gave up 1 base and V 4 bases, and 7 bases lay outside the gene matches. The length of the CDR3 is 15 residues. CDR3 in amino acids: CASSRPGTANTEAFF. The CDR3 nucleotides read TGTGCCAGCAGCAGACCCGGGACAGCGAACACTGAAGCTTTCTTT.

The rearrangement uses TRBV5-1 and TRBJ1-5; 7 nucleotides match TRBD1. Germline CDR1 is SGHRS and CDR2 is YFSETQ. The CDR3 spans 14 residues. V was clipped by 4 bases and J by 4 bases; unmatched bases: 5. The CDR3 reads CASSPTGENQPQHF. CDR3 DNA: TGCGCCAGCAGCCCAACAGGGGAGAATCAGCCCCAGCATTTT.

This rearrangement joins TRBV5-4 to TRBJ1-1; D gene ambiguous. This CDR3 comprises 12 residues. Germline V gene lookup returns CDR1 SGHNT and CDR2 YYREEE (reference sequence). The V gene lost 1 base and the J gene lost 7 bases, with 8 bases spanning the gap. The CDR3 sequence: CASSLTGYEAFF. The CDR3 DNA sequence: TGTGCCAGCAGCTTGACTGGATATGAAGCTTTCTTT.

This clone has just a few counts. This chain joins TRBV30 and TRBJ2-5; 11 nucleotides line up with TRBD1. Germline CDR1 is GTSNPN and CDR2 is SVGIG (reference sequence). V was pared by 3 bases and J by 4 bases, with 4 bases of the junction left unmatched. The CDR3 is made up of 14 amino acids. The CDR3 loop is CAWSGTGGRETQYF. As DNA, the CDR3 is TGTGCCTGGAGCGGGACAGGGGGAAGAGAGACCCAGTACTTC.

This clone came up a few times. The CDR3 loop is CAWSPGTFTDTQYF. As DNA, the CDR3 is TGTGCCTGGAGCCCGGGGACCTTCACAGATACGCAGTATTTT. This chain links TRBV30 with TRBJ2-3, with D tentatively TRBD1 or TRBD2 (5 bases each). Trimming removed 3 bases from V and 2 bases from J, with 12 bases in between. CDR1 is GTSNPN, CDR2 SVGIG, per germline (reference sequence). The length of the CDR3 is 14 residues.

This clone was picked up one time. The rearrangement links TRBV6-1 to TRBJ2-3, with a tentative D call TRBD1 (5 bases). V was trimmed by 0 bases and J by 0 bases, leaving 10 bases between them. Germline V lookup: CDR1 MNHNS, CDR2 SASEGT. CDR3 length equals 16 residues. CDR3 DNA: TGTGCCAGCAGTGAAGCCCAGGGCTTAAGCACAGATACGCAGTATTTT. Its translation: CASSEAQGLSTDTQYF.

This CDR3 reads CASQLTENGKQFF. CDR3 DNA sequence: TGTGCCAGCCAGCTTACGGAAAATGGCAAGCAGTTCTTC. V usage is TRBV7-9 and J usage is TRBJ2-1, with no clear D. V gave up 8 bases and J gave up 11 bases, with 19 bases separating them. This CDR3 is built from 13 residues. Per germline, CDR1 SEHNR and CDR2 FQNEAQ (reference sequence). The full variable domain, with the rest looked up from reference TRBV7-9 and TRBJ2-1, is DTGVSQNPRHKITKRGQNVTFRCDPISEHNRLYWYRQTLGQGPEFLTYFQNEAQLEKSRLLSDRFSAERPKGSFSTLEIQRTEQGDSAMYLCASQLTENGKQFFGPGTRLTVL.

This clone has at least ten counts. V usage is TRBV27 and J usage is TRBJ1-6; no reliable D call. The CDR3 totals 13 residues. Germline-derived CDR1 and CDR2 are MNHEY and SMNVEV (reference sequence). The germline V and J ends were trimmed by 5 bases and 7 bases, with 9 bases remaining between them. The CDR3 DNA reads TGTGCCAGCAGTATACGACACAATTCACCCCTCCACTTT. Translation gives CASSIRHNSPLHF.

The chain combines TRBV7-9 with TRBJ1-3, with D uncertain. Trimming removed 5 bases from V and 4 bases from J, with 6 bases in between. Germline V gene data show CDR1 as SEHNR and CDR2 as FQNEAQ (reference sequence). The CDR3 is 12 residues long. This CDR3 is CASSPLGNTIYF. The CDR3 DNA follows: TGTGCCAGCAGCCCTCTCGGAAACACCATATATTTT.

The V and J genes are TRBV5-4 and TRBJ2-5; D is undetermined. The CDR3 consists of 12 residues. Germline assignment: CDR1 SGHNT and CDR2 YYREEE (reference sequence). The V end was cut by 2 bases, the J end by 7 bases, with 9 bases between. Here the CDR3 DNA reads TGTGCCAGCAGCTTAGATATTGGGACCCAGTACTTC. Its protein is CASSLDIGTQYF.

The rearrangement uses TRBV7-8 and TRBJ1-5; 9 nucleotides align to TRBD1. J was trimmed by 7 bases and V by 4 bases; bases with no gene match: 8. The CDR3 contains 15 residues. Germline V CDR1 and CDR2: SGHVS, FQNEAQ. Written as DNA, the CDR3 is TGTGCCAGCAGCTCGCGGACAGGGGTTAACCAGCCCCAGCATTTT. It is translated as CASSSRTGVNQPQHF.

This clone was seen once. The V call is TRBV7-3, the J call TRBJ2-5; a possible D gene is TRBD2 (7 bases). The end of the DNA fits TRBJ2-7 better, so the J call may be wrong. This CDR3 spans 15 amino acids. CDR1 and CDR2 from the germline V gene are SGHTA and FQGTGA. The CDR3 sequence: CASSLKRGAGYEQYF. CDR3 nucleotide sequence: TGTGCCAGCAGCTTAAAACGGGGGGCCGGTTACGAGCAGTACTTC.